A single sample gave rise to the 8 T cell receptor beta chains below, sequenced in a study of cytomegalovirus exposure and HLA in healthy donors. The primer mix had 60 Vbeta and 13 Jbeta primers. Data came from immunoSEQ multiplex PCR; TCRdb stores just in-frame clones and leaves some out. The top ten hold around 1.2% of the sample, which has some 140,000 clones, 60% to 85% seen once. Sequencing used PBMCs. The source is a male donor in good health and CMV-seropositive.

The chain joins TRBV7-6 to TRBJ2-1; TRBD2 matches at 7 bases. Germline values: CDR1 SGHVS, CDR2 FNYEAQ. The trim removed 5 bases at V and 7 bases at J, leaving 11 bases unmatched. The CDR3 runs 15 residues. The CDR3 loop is CASSPTGTTLNEQFF. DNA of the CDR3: TGTGCCAGCAGCCCCACCGGGACTACACTTAATGAGCAGTTCTTC. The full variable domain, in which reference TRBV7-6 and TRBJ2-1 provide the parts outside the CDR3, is GAGVSQSPRYKVTKRGQDVALRCDPISGHVSLYWYRQALGQGPEFLTYFNYEAQQDKSGLPNDRFSAERPEGSISTLTIQRTEQRDSAMYRCASSPTGTTLNEQFFGPGTRLTVL.

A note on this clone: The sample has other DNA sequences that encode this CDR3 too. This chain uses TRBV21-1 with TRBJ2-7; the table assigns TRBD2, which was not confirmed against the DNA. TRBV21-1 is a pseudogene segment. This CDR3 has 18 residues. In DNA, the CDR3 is TGTGCCAGCAGCAAAGGCCCCGGACTGGGTCCCTCGGGCTACGAGCAGTACTTC. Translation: CASSKGPGLGPSGYEQYF.

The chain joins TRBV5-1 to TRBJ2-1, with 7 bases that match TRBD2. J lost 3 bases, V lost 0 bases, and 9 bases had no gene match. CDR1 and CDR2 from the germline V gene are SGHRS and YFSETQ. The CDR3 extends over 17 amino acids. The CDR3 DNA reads TGCGCCAGCAGCTTGGGGGGGGAGGGGTTGGGCTACAATGAGCAGTTCTTC. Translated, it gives CASSLGGEGLGYNEQFF.

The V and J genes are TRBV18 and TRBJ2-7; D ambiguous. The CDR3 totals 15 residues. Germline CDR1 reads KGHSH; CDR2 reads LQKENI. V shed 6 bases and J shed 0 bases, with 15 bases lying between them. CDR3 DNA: TGTGCCAGCTCCCCCCCTGCGGCCTCCTCCTACGAGCAGTACTTC. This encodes CASSPPAASSYEQYF. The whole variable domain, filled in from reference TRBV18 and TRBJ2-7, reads NAGVMQNPRHLVRRRGQEARLRCSPMKGHSHVYWYRQLPEEGLKFMVYLQKENIIDESGMPKERFSAEFPKEGPSILRIQQVVRGDSAAYFCASSPPAASSYEQYFGPGTRLTVT.

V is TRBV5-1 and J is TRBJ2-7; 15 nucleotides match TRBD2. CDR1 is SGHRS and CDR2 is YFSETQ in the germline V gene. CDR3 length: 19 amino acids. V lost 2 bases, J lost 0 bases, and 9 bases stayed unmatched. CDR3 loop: CASSFNLGTSGGYSYEQYF. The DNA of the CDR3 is TGCGCCAGCAGCTTCAATTTAGGGACTAGCGGGGGGTACTCCTACGAGCAGTACTTC.

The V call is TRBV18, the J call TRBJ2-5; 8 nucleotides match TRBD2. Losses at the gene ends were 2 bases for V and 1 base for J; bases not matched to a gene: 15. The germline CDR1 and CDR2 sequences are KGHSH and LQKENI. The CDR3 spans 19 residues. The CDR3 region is CASSPSYSLAGSIQETQYF. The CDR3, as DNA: TGTGCCAGCTCACCATCCTACTCCTTAGCGGGGTCGATCCAAGAGACCCAGTACTTC.

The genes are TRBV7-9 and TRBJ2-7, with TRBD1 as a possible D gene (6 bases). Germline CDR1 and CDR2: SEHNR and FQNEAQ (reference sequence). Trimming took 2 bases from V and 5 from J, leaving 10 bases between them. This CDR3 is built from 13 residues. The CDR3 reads CASSLQQGHEQYF. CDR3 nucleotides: TGTGCCAGCAGCTTACAACAGGGCCACGAGCAGTACTTC. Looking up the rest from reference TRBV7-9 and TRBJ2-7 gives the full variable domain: DTGVSQNPRHKITKRGQNVTFRCDPISEHNRLYWYRQTLGQGPEFLTYFQNEAQLEKSRLLSDRFSAERPKGSFSTLEIQRTEQGDSAMYLCASSLQQGHEQYFGPGTRLTVT.

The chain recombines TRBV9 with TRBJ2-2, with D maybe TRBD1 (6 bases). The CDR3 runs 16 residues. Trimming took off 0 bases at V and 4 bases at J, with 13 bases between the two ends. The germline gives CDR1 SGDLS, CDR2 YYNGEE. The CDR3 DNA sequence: TGTGCCAGCAGCGTAGTGGGGACAACCGCCACCGGGGAGCTGTTTTTT. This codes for CASSVVGTTATGELFF.